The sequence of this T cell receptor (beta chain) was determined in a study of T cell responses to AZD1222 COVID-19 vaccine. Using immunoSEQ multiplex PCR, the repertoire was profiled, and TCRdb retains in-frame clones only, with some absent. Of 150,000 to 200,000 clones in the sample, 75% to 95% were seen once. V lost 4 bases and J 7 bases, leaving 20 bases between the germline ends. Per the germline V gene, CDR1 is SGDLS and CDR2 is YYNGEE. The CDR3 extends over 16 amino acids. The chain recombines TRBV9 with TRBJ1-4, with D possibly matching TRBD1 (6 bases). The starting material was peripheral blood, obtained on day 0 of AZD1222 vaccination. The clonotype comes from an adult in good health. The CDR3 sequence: CASSPQGQGQSEKLFF. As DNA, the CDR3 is TGTGCCAGCAGCCCCCAGGGGCAGGGGCAAAGTGAAAAACTGTTTTTT.